Described below is a single T cell receptor (beta chain) sequence and its context. Unique molecular identifiers were incorporated when the TCRbeta library was constructed. TCRdb recomputed calls from the PCR reads with MiXCR, one row per CDR3 protein. The profile shows around 400,000 distinct CDR3 sequences, over 20% of them singletons. In germline, CDR1 is SGHTA, CDR2 FQGNSA. The V and J ends lost 3 bases and 8 bases respectively, with 14 bases between them. The CDR3 has 14 residues. This sample stems from a study of T-cell reconstitution after alpha-beta-depleted transplantation in children. The chain combines TRBV7-2 with TRBJ2-1; TRBD2 is a possible D gene (5 bases). This TCR was sampled from a human donor who donated a stem cell graft to a child with acute myeloid leukemia. This specimen consisted of PBMCs from the stem cell graft donor, obtained from the stem cell graft. The CDR3 DNA sequence: TGTGCCAGCAGCTTCGACACTAGGAAGGATGAGCAGTTCTTC. As protein: CASSFDTRKDEQFF.